This TCR beta chain is drawn from a study of cytomegalovirus exposure and HLA in healthy donors. Comments on this clone: What it recognizes is unknown.

Findings and caveats of the study: HLA-A and HLA-B allele assignments for most subjects were reportedly predicted accurately using TCR beta sequences. Segments of the TCR beta V type were, in most cases, productive about 90% or about 30% of the time in an earlier analysis.

From germline, CDR1 is DFQATT and CDR2 SNEGSKA (reference sequence). This CDR3 region has 11 residues. V was clipped by 6 bases and J by 5 bases, with 10 bases between them. Primers: 60 Vbeta forward and 13 Jbeta reverse. Profiled with immunoSEQ multiplex PCR; TCRdb holds only in-frame clones, not every one. The sample includes 100,000 to 150,000 clones, over 80% of them seen just once. It was healthy bone marrow donors who served as donors. Sequenced input: PBMCs. The chain uses TRBV20-1 and TRBJ1-2; D ambiguous. The receptor was isolated from a man aged 18-30 years in good health and CMV-seropositive. The CDR3 DNA sequence: TGCAGTGCAACGGGTCCTTATGGCTACACCTTC. It specifies CSATGPYGYTF.